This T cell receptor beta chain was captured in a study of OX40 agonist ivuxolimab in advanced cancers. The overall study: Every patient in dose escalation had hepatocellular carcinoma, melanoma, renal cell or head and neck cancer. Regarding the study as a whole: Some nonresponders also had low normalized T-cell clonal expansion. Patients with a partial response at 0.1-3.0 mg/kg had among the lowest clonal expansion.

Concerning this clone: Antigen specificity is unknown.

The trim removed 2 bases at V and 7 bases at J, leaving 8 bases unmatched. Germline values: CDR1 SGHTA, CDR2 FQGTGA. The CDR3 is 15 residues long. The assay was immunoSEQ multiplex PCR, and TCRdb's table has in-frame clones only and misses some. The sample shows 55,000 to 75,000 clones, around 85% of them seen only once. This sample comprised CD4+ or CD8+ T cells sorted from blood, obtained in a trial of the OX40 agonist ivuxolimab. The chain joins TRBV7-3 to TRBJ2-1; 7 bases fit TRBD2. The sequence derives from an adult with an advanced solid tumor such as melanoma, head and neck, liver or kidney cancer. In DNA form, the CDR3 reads TGTGCCAGCAGCTTACAAGCGGGACCGTATAATGAGCAGTTCTTC. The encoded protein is CASSLQAGPYNEQFF.